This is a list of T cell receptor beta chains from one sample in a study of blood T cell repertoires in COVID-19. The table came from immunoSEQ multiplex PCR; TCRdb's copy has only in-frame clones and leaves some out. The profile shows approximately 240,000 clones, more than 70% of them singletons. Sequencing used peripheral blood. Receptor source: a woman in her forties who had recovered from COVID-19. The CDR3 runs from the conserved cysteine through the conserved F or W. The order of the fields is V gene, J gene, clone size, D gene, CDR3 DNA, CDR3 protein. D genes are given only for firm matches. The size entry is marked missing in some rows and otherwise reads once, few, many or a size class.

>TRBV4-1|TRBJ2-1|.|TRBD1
TGCGCCAGCAGCCTAAGAGAGGCCCTAGGAGTCAGGGGGCGCCCCTACAATGAGCAGTTCTTC
CASSLREALGVRGRPYNEQFF
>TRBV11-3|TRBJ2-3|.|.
TGTGCCAGCAGCTTAGACGGACTTACAATTACAGATACGCAGTATTTT
CASSLDGLTITDTQYF
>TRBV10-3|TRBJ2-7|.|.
TGTGCCATCAGTGGGGGGGGGCCTTCCTACGAGCAGTACTTC
CAISGGGPSYEQYF
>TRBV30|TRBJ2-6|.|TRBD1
TGTGCCTGGAGCGGGACAGGGGCCTTTGCCTCTGGGGCCAACGTCCTGACTTTC
CAWSGTGAFASGANVLTF
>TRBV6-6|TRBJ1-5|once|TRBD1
TGTGCCAGCAGTTACGCAGACAGGGAATTTCCGCCCCAGCATTTT
CASSYADREFPPQHF
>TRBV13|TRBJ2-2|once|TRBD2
TGTGCCAGCAGTTATGCCTTTAGCGGGGGCACCGGGGAGCTGTTTTTT
CASSYAFSGGTGELFF
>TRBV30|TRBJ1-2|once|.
TGTGCCTGGAGTGACCAGGGAAGGGTCGGCGCGCTTGGCTACACCTTC
CAWSDQGRVGALGYTF
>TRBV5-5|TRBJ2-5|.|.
TGTGCCAGCCTTCGAGAGACCCAGTACTTC
CASLRETQYF
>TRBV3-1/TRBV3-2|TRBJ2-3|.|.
TGTGCCAGCAGCCAAGTACAGGGAGTGGGGGATACGCAGTATTTT
CASSQVQGVGDTQYF
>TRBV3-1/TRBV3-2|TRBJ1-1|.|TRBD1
TGTGCCAGCAGCCCGGACAGGGGTATGAACACTGAAGCTTTCTTT
CASSPDRGMNTEAFF
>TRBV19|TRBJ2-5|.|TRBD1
TGTGCCAGTAGTATGTTCGGCAGGGGGTCCCAAGAGACCCAGTACTTC
CASSMFGRGSQETQYF
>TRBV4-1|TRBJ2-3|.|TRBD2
TGCGCCAGCAGCCAAGAACTAGCGGGAGGGCACACAGATACGCAGTATTTT
CASSQELAGGHTDTQYF
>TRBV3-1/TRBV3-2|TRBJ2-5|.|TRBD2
TGTGCCAGCAGCCAAGATCCCCTAGCGGGGGGGACGTACCAAGAGACCCAGTACTTC
CASSQDPLAGGTYQETQYF
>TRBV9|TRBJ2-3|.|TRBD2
TGTGCCAGCAGCGTAGCTACGACTAGCGGGGCGGATACGCAGTATTTT
CASSVATTSGADTQYF
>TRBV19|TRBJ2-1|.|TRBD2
TGTGCCAGTAGTATCCGGCTAGCGGGGCGGGATGAGCAGTTCTTC
CASSIRLAGRDEQFF
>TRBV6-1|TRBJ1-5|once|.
TGTGCCAGCAGTGAAGACGGGTGGAAGAATCAGCCCCAGCATTTT
CASSEDGWKNQPQHF
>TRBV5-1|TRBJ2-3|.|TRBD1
TGCGCCAGCAGCTTGGAGGGGACAGGGAGCACAGATACGCAGTATTTT
CASSLEGTGSTDTQYF
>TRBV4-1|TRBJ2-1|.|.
TGCGCCAGCAGCCAAGTATCCTTCAATGAGCAGTTCTTC
CASSQVSFNEQFF
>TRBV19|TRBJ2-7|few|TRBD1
TGTGCCAGTAGTGACCGGGACAGGGCCTACGAGCAGTACTTC
CASSDRDRAYEQYF
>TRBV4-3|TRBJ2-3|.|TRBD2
TGCGCCAGCAGCCAAGGGGGTGGTGGCGGGGGGGCCGGCGATACGCAGTATTTT
CASSQGGGGGGAGDTQYF
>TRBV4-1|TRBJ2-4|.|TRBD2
TGCGCCAGCAGCAACCGGGGGGTTCTGGGAAACATTCAGTACTTC
CASSNRGVLGNIQYF
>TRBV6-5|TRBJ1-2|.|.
TGTGCCAGCAGCCCGGGGACTCATGGCTACACCTTC
CASSPGTHGYTF
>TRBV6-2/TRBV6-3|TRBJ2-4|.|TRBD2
TGTGCCAGCAGTGCTAGCGGGAGGGCCAGTGCCAAAAACATTCAGTACTTC
CASSASGRASAKNIQYF
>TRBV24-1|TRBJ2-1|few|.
TGTGCCACCAGTGACTCCTCTCTGGCTAGCAACAATGAGCAGTTCTTC
CATSDSSLASNNEQFF
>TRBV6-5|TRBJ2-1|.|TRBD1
TGTGCCAGCAGTTACGAGGGACAGGGGGCGTACAATGAGCAGTTCTTC
CASSYEGQGAYNEQFF
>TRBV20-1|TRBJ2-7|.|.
TGCAGTGCTAGTCTCGGGAGACAGAGAGATGAGCAGTACTTC
CSASLGRQRDEQYF
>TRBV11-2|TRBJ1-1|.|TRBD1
TGTGCCAGCAGCTACGACAGGGGAACTGAAGCTTTCTTT
CASSYDRGTEAFF
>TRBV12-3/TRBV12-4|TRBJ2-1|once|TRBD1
TGTGCCAGCGGGGACAGGGAGGATGAGCAGTTCTTC
CASGDREDEQFF
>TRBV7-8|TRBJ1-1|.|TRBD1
TGTGCCAGCGCGAGACGACAGGGGGCAATGAACACTGAAGCTTTCTTT
CASARRQGAMNTEAFF
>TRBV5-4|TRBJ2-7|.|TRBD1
TGTGCCAGCAGCAACCGTGCAGGGGGCTCCTACGAGCAGTACTTC
CASSNRAGGSYEQYF
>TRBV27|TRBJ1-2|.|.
TGTGCCAGCAGTCGAAGACTCGGGTCGGGTAACTATGGCTACACCTTC
CASSRRLGSGNYGYTF
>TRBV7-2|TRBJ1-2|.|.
TGTGCCAGCAGCCCCGAACGGGATCGCCCTAACTATGGCTACACCTTC
CASSPERDRPNYGYTF
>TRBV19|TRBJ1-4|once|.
TGTGCCAGTAGTATTTTCCCCCTGGCGTTAGGGAGTAGGGGGTTGTCGACTAATGAAAAACTGTTTTTT
CASSIFPLALGSRGLSTNEKLFF
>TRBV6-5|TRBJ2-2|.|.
TGTGCCAGCAAGGGGACCGGGGAGCTGTTTTTT
CASKGTGELFF
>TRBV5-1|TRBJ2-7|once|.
TGCGCCAGCAGCGCTGCTTTGACAGCATCCTACGAGCAGTACTTC
CASSAALTASYEQYF
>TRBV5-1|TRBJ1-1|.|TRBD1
TGCGCCAGCAGCTTGTCGACAGGGTTTGTCTCTGAAGCTTTCTTT
CASSLSTGFVSEAFF
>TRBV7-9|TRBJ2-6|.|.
TGTGCCAGCAGCTTAGCAGTTCTAAGCTCTGGGGCCAACGTCCTGACTTTC
CASSLAVLSSGANVLTF
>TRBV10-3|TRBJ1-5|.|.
TGTGCCATCAGTGCTCAGGGGTATAGCAATCAGCCCCAGCATTTT
CAISAQGYSNQPQHF
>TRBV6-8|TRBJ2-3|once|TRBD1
TGTGCCAGCAGGAAGGGACAGGGAGCCGGGGCCTGGTTTTGGGATACGCAGTATTTT
CASRKGQGAGAWFWDTQYF
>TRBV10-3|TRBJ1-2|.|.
TGTGCCATCAGTGATTACAGTAACTATGGCTACACCTTC
CAISDYSNYGYTF
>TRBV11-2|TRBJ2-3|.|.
TGTGCCAGCAGCTTATGGACTGACACGCAGTATTTT
CASSLWTDTQYF
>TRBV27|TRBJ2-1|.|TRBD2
TGTGCCAGCAGTTTATGGACTAGCGCCACCTACAATGAGCAGTTCTTC
CASSLWTSATYNEQFF
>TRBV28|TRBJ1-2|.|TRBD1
TGTGCCAGCAGACGCCCTGGGGACAGCCCAAATAGATCTAGCTATGGCTACACCTTC
CASRRPGDSPNRSSYGYTF
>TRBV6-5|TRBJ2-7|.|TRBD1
TGTGCCAGCAGTTACTTGCAGGGGGAACAGTACTTC
CASSYLQGEQYF
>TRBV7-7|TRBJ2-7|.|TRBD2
TGTGCTAGCAGCGGGACTAGCGGGGCGAGCTCCTACGAGCAGTACTTC
CASSGTSGASSYEQYF
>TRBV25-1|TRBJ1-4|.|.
TGTGCCAGCAGTGACCCGAGTACAACTAATGAAAAACTGTTTTTT
CASSDPSTTNEKLFF
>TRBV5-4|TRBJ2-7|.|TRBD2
TGTGCCAGCAGCTACGGCGGGAGCCCCGAGCAGTACTTC
CASSYGGSPEQYF